These T cell receptor beta chains were read from a single sample in a study of cytomegalovirus exposure and HLA in healthy donors. Generated by immunoSEQ multiplex PCR, the TCRdb table keeps only in-frame clones and is missing some. The sample yields approximately 170,000 clones, around 80% seen once. Sequences were obtained from PBMCs. The receptor source for this set is a woman between 25 and 40 years old in good health and CMV-seropositive. CDR3s leave out the opening cysteine and the closing phenylalanine or tryptophan. Clone size, where shown, is once, few, many, or a class for clones that have expanded.

j_call: TRBJ1-1; v_call: TRBV5-1; clone_size: -; cdr3_aa: ASSFGQGRRDTEAF
j_call: TRBJ2-7; v_call: TRBV7-9; clone_size: -; cdr3_aa: SSSSSTSGKYEQY
j_call: TRBJ2-1; v_call: TRBV9; clone_size: -; cdr3_aa: ASSVIAGGGNEQF
j_call: TRBJ1-4; v_call: TRBV5-1; clone_size: -; cdr3_aa: ASTRTGRGREKLF
j_call: TRBJ1-2; v_call: TRBV9; clone_size: once; cdr3_aa: ASNVDEDSYYGYT
j_call: TRBJ2-2; v_call: TRBV11-3; clone_size: -; cdr3_aa: ASSRTAGELF
j_call: TRBJ1-6; v_call: TRBV9; clone_size: -; cdr3_aa: ASSVATNNSPLH
j_call: TRBJ2-7; v_call: TRBV11-2; clone_size: -; cdr3_aa: ASSGQGIEQY
j_call: TRBJ1-6; v_call: TRBV4-3; clone_size: few; cdr3_aa: ASSRGQGGSPLH
j_call: TRBJ2-5; v_call: TRBV28; clone_size: -; cdr3_aa: ASSLLGFSETQY
j_call: TRBJ1-1; v_call: TRBV5-6; clone_size: -; cdr3_aa: ASSLAGPSTEAF
j_call: TRBJ2-4; v_call: TRBV9; clone_size: -; cdr3_aa: ASSVGGVGIQY
j_call: TRBJ1-5; v_call: TRBV28; clone_size: -; cdr3_aa: ASSLTGTGQPQH
j_call: TRBJ1-6; v_call: TRBV9; clone_size: -; cdr3_aa: ASSVVGTDSPLH
j_call: TRBJ2-1; v_call: TRBV5-1; clone_size: -; cdr3_aa: ASSFSIADEQF
j_call: TRBJ2-4; v_call: TRBV18; clone_size: -; cdr3_aa: ASSNFLGEEDIQY
j_call: TRBJ2-2; v_call: TRBV5-4; clone_size: -; cdr3_aa: ASSLDITGELF
j_call: TRBJ2-6; v_call: TRBV11-2; clone_size: few; cdr3_aa: ASSLQVSGANVLT
j_call: TRBJ2-7; v_call: TRBV15; clone_size: -; cdr3_aa: ATSRDQGHSYEQY
j_call: TRBJ2-3; v_call: TRBV2; clone_size: -; cdr3_aa: ASLLAALADTQY
j_call: TRBJ1-2; v_call: TRBV27; clone_size: -; cdr3_aa: ASSHLQDNLLYGYT
j_call: TRBJ1-1; v_call: TRBV5-8; clone_size: many; cdr3_aa: ASSLMPGRGTEAF
j_call: TRBJ2-7; v_call: TRBV6-5; clone_size: -; cdr3_aa: ASSYSGGGPYEQY
j_call: TRBJ1-2; v_call: TRBV7-8; clone_size: -; cdr3_aa: ASSRAGIRVPTNYGYT
j_call: TRBJ1-5; v_call: TRBV6-1; clone_size: once; cdr3_aa: ASSEEGGSNQPQH
j_call: TRBJ1-1; v_call: TRBV5-6; clone_size: -; cdr3_aa: ASRGRQGVGTEAF
j_call: TRBJ2-2; v_call: TRBV7-2; clone_size: few; cdr3_aa: ASTKMGGLRELF
j_call: TRBJ2-5; v_call: TRBV6-6; clone_size: -; cdr3_aa: ASSYTLAGVQETQY
j_call: TRBJ2-7; v_call: TRBV7-8; clone_size: -; cdr3_aa: ASSLEVGAYEQY
j_call: TRBJ2-3; v_call: TRBV5-1; clone_size: few; cdr3_aa: ASSPGTSGGGDTQY
j_call: TRBJ2-1; v_call: TRBV14; clone_size: -; cdr3_aa: ASSRGNAYEQF
j_call: TRBJ1-4; v_call: TRBV7-2; clone_size: once; cdr3_aa: ASSTGTSATNEKLF
j_call: TRBJ2-7; v_call: TRBV28; clone_size: once; cdr3_aa: ASSSPRLAGASRAMLEQY
j_call: TRBJ1-1; v_call: TRBV7-9; clone_size: -; cdr3_aa: ASSFIGTGSTEAF